This passage covers 2 T cell receptor beta chains from one sample sequenced in a study of blood T cell repertoires in COVID-19. TCRdb's copy holds only in-frame clones and misses some; the assay was immunoSEQ multiplex PCR. The table has approximately 230,000 clones, 79% seen once. Material: peripheral blood. The source of these receptors is a woman in her 40s with active or convalescent COVID-19.

This clone appeared a few times. The rearrangement uses TRBV3-1 (or the pseudogene TRBV3-2) and TRBJ1-4; weak D call: TRBD1 (6 bases). V lost 4 bases, J lost 0 bases, and 21 bases lay in between. The CDR3 totals 19 residues. CDR1 and CDR2 from the germline V gene are LGHDT and YNNKEL (reference sequence). CDR3 in DNA: TGTGCCAGCAGCCCTACTTTTCCCTCAGGGGATCCAACTAATGAAAAACTGTTTTTT. Encoded protein: CASSPTFPSGDPTNEKLFF.

The V and J genes are TRBV6-4 and TRBJ1-2, with 8 bases aligning to TRBD1. The J segment lost 5 bases and the V segment lost 5 bases, leaving 4 bases of the junction unmatched. This CDR3 is built from 13 residues. Germline lookup yields CDR1 MRHNA and CDR2 SNTAGT. In DNA, the CDR3 is TGTGCCAGCAGTCTTAACAGGGGGTATGGCTACACCTTC. Translating it yields CASSLNRGYGYTF.